This T cell receptor beta chain was profiled in a study of shared clonotypes between healthy human individuals. Notes on the study in general: In having few donors, the study represented limited genetic and exposure-history diversity.

The V end lost 2 bases, the J end lost 12 bases, and 5 bases lay between the germline ends. The length of the CDR3 is 11 residues. Germline V gives CDR1 SNHLY, CDR2 FYNNEI. This table comes from immunoSEQ multiplex PCR, and its TCRdb copy is limited to in-frame clones, with some not included. The sample has around 330,000 clones, about 74% seen once. With respect to this clone: Its antigen is undetermined.

The TCR originated in a man aged 30 to 45 in good health. The chain couples TRBV2 to TRBJ1-6; D unresolved. Sample: memory CD4+ T cells sorted from blood. Subset indicated: CD45RA-negative fraction. CDR3 nucleotide sequence: TGTGCCAGCAGTGAATATTTACCCCTCCACTTT. Its protein is CASSEYLPLHF.